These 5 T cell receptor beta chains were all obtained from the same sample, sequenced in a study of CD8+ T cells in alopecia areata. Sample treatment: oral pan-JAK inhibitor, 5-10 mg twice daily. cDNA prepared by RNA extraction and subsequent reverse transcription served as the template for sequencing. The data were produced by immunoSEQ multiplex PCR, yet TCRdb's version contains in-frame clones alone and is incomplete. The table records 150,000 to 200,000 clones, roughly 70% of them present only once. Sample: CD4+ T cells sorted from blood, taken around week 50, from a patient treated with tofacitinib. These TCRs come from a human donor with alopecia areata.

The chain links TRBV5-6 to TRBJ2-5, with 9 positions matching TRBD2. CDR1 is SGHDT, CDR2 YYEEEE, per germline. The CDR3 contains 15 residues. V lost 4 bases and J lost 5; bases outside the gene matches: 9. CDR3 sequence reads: CASSAVLAGIETQYF. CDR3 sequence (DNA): TGTGCCAGCAGCGCCGTCCTAGCGGGGATCGAGACCCAGTACTTC.

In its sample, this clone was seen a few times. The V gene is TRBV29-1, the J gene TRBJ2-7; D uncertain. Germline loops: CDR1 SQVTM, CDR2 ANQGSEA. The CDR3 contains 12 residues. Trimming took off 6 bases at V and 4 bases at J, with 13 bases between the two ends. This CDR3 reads CSVETWSYEQYF. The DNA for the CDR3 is TGCAGCGTGGAAACATGGAGTTACGAGCAGTACTTC.

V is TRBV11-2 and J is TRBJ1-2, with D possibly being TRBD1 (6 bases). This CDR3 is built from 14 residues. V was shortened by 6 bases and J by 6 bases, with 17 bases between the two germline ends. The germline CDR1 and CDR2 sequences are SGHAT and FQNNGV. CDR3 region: CASRAIGGRNGYTF. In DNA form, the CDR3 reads TGTGCCAGCAGAGCCATCGGGGGCAGGAATGGCTACACCTTC.

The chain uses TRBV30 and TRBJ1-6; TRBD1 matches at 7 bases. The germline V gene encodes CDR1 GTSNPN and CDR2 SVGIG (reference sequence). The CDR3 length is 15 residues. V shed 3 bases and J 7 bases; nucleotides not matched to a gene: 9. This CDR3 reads CAWRPTDRENSPLHF. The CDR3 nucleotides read TGTGCCTGGAGACCTACAGACAGGGAGAATTCACCCCTCCACTTT.

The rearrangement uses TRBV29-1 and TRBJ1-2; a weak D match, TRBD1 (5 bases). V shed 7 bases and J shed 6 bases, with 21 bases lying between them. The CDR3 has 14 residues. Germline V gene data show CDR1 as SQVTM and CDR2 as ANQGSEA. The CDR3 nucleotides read TGCAGCGCAGTGTGGACGGGGGACTTGAATGGCTACACCTTC. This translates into CSAVWTGDLNGYTF.